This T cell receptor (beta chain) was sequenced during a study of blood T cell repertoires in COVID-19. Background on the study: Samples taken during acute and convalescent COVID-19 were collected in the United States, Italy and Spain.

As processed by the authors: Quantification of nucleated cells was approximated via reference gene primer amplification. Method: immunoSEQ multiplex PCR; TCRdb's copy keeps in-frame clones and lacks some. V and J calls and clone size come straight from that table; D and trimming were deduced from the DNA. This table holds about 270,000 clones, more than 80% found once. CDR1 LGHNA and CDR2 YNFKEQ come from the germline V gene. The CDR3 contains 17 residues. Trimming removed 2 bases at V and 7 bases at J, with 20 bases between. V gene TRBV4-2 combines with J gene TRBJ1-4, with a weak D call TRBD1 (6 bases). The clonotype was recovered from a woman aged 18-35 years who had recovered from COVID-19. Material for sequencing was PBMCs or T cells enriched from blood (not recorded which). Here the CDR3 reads CASSQRYREKFPEKLFF. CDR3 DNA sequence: TGTGCCAGCAGCCAAAGGTACAGGGAGAAGTTTCCTGAAAAACTGTTTTTT.